This T cell receptor beta chain was sequenced for a study of shared clonotypes between healthy human individuals. Whole-study findings and limits: Naive CD4 clonotypes were shared across a few donors at about 5%.

Profiled with immunoSEQ multiplex PCR; TCRdb holds only in-frame clones, not every one. Here the sample spans about 2.3 million clones, more than 80% being singletons. Both subsets, CD45RA+ naive and CD45RA-negative memory, were split from the CD4+ cells. The ends lost 5 bases at V and 4 bases at J; junction bases unmatched: 9. Germline V gene data show CDR1 as SGHTA and CDR2 as FQGTGA. CDR3 length: 15 residues. On this clone: Its antigen remains unknown.

The origin of this receptor is a man between 18 and 35 years old in good health. Some clones in this sample may be carry-over from other donors' samples. The chain links TRBV7-3 to TRBJ2-5, with 8 bases aligning to TRBD1. The source material was naive CD4+ T cells from PBMCs. Subset: CD45RA+ positively selected. CDR3 in amino acids: CASSLPRTGTETQYF. In DNA form, the CDR3 reads TGTGCCAGCAGCCTACCCAGGACAGGGACAGAGACCCAGTACTTC.